The present T cell receptor (beta chain) was sequenced within a study of T-cell reconstitution after alpha-beta-depleted transplantation in children. Germline assignment: CDR1 SGHAT and CDR2 FQDESV (reference sequence). The V and J ends lost 5 bases and 4 bases respectively, with 14 bases between them. There are 14 residues in the CDR3. Unique molecular identifiers were built into the TCRbeta library. From the PCR reads, TCRdb called clonotypes with MiXCR, one entry per CDR3 protein. The table records some 400,000 distinct CDR3 sequences, approximately 20% of them present only once. The rearrangement uses TRBV11-1 and TRBJ1-1; a weak D match, TRBD1 (6 bases). The specimen was PBMCs from the stem cell graft donor, collected from the stem cell graft. The clonotype comes from a human donor who donated a stem cell graft to a child with acute myeloid leukemia. In DNA form, the CDR3 reads TGTGCCAGCAGCCGGGACACCAGCCCCACTGAAGCTTTCTTT. Its protein product is CASSRDTSPTEAFF.